This T cell receptor beta chain was identified during a study of identifying expanded T cells in peripheral blood. The study, taken as a whole, reports: Across healthy donors, higher total template counts meant significantly greater approximately two-week count variance. Approximately 1.2 clones differed between technical replicates, versus around 15 and 18 over time.

Note on this clone: What it binds is not known.

Collection occurred without any documented infections or immune events in donors. Sequencing used immunoSEQ multiplex PCR; TCRdb keeps in-frame clones, though not all of them. The table has about 100,000 clones, 75% to 90% seen once. Germline loops: CDR1 SEHNR, CDR2 FQNEAQ (reference sequence). V shed 3 bases and J 1 base; nucleotides not matched to a gene: 7. This CDR3 region has 16 residues. The sequenced material came from blood. The receptor's source is a person aged 18 to 70 in good health. The V gene is TRBV7-9, the J gene TRBJ2-3; 7 bases are shared with TRBD2. The DNA of the CDR3 is TGTGCCAGCAGCTTGTGGGAGGGAGGGGGCACAGATACGCAGTATTTT. Translation: CASSLWEGGGTDTQYF.